This passage covers 12 T cell receptor beta chains from one sample sequenced in a study of Graves' ophthalmopathy and Graves' hyperthyroidism. As the template, RNA transcripts were used to amplify TCR beta CDR3 regions. First-round RT-PCR with HTBI primers preceded a second-round multiplex PCR. Each CDR3 protein is one row after TCRdb ran MiXCR on the multiplex PCR reads. The sample has almost 400,000 distinct CDR3 sequences, around 17% seen once. The sequenced sample consisted of peripheral blood. The receptors come from a woman aged 18-29 years with Graves' ophthalmopathy.

V gene TRBV6-5 combines with J gene TRBJ1-2; D may be TRBD1 (6 bases). Trimming cost V 2 bases and J 3 bases, with 10 bases left between them. Germline lookup yields CDR1 MNHEY and CDR2 SVGAGI. The CDR3 is 14 residues long. This chain's CDR3 is CASSYDRKHYGYTF. The CDR3 bases are TGTGCCAGCAGTTACGACAGGAAGCACTATGGCTACACCTTC.

Ten or more counts support this clonotype. The CDR3 loop reads CASSLLLGGYQPQHF. In DNA form, the CDR3 reads TGTGCCAGCAGCTTATTGCTAGGGGGGTATCAGCCCCAGCATTTT. The chain links TRBV7-2 to TRBJ1-5; D might be TRBD1 (6 bases). The V end was cut by 2 bases, the J end by 5 bases, with 13 bases between. The V gene's germline CDR1 is SGHTA and CDR2 FQGNSA. This CDR3 spans 15 amino acids.

In this sample, this clonotype turned up many times. The chain carries TRBV9 and TRBJ2-7; TRBD1 matches 7 bases. V was clipped by 4 bases and J by 3 bases; unmatched bases: 10. The CDR3 has 15 residues. Per germline, CDR1 SGDLS and CDR2 YYNGEE. The CDR3 DNA reads TGTGCCAGCAGCCAAAGCGGACAGGTGGGCTACGAGCAGTACTTC. It specifies CASSQSGQVGYEQYF.

At least ten counts were recorded for this clonotype. The chain is built from TRBV7-8 and TRBJ2-7; 7 nucleotides match TRBD1. From germline, CDR1 is SGHVS and CDR2 FQNEAQ. The CDR3 is 15 amino acids. Germline trimming cut 1 base from V and 2 bases from J; bases unmatched to any gene: 5. The CDR3 spells CASSLVSGQTYEQYF. The CDR3 coding sequence is TGTGCCAGCAGCTTAGTATCGGGACAGACCTACGAGCAGTACTTC.

The chain has TRBV12-3 or TRBV12-4 and TRBJ1-2; TRBD1 might be the D (6 bases). V gave up 6 bases and J gave up 8 bases, with 16 bases separating them. The CDR3 contains 13 residues. The CDR3 sequence is CASSNLDSGGYTF. CDR3 coding DNA: TGTGCCAGCAGCAATCTGGACAGCGGAGGCTACACCTTC.

This clonotype turned up a few times. The chain recombines TRBV4-1 with TRBJ2-7, with a possible D match to TRBD2 (6 bases). The germline V gene has CDR1 MGHRA and CDR2 YSYEKL. Trimming pared 3 bases from V and 3 bases from J, leaving 15 bases between. The CDR3 consists of 15 residues. CDR3 sequence: CASSHSGTGSYEQYF. In DNA form, the CDR3 reads TGCGCCAGCAGCCATTCCGGGACCGGGAGCTACGAGCAGTACTTC.

The genes are TRBV10-1 and TRBJ2-7; either TRBD1 or TRBD2 may fit D (5 bases each). Trimming left V 2 bases short and J 5 bases short, with 10 bases between. The germline CDR1 and CDR2 sequences are WNHNN and SYGVQD (reference sequence). The length of the CDR3 is 13 residues. CDR3 protein: CASSEEGTDEQYF. The CDR3 DNA reads as TGCGCCAGCAGTGAGGAGGGGACGGACGAGCAGTACTTC.

This clonotype was counted at least ten times. This chain connects TRBV30 to TRBJ1-5, with D possibly matching TRBD1 (6 bases). The CDR3 length is 14 residues. Germline V gene sequence: CDR1 GTSNPN, CDR2 SVGIG (reference sequence). Trimming stripped 4 bases from V and 3 bases from J, with 13 bases between. The CDR3: CAWTPRGVNQPQHF. The CDR3 DNA reads as TGTGCCTGGACCCCGAGGGGGGTCAATCAGCCCCAGCATTTT.

This clonotype has just a few counts. This chain joins TRBV28 and TRBJ1-1; a weak D match, TRBD1 (6 bases). Per the germline V gene, CDR1 is MDHEN and CDR2 is SYDVKM. The V end lost 6 bases, the J end lost 8 bases, and 19 bases lay between the germline ends. The CDR3 totals 14 residues. The CDR3 loop reads CASRTSGRGAEAFF. The CDR3 nucleotides are TGTGCCAGCAGAACCTCAGGGAGGGGGGCAGAAGCTTTCTTT. Combining the CDR3 with reference TRBV28 and TRBJ1-1 gives the whole variable domain DVKVTQSSRYLVKRTGEKVFLECVQDMDHENMFWYRQDPGLGLRLIYFSYDVKMKEKGDIPEGYSVSREKKERFSLILESASTNQTSMYLCASRTSGRGAEAFFGQGTRLTVV.

This clonotype was counted many times. This chain links TRBV29-1 with TRBJ1-1; D gene uncertain. The CDR3 consists of 14 residues. From germline, CDR1 is SQVTM and CDR2 ANQGSEA. Trimming removed 0 bases from V and 1 base from J, with 9 bases in between. Here the CDR3 DNA reads TGCAGCGTTGAAGATCCCCACAAGAACACTGAAGCTTTCTTT. Translated, it gives CSVEDPHKNTEAFF.

The chain is built from TRBV11-2 and TRBJ2-2; 8 bases are shared with TRBD1. Germline lookup yields CDR1 SGHAT and CDR2 FQNNGV. The CDR3 totals 17 residues. With V trimmed by 7 bases and J by 6 bases, 16 bases remained unmatched. The CDR3 DNA sequence: TGTGCCAGCACCCCCCGGCTCAGGGGGCGAGGGGCCGGGGAGCTGTTTTTT. Protein sequence: CASTPRLRGRGAGELFF.

This clonotype was seen many times. The chain has TRBV2 and TRBJ2-5; the D is unclear. Trimming took off 1 base at V and 7 bases at J, with 1 base between the two ends. Looked up from germline, CDR1 is SNHLY and CDR2 is FYNNEI. The CDR3 extends over 10 amino acids. In DNA form, the CDR3 reads TGTGCCAGCAGTGAAGGGACCCAGTACTTC. Translated, it gives CASSEGTQYF.